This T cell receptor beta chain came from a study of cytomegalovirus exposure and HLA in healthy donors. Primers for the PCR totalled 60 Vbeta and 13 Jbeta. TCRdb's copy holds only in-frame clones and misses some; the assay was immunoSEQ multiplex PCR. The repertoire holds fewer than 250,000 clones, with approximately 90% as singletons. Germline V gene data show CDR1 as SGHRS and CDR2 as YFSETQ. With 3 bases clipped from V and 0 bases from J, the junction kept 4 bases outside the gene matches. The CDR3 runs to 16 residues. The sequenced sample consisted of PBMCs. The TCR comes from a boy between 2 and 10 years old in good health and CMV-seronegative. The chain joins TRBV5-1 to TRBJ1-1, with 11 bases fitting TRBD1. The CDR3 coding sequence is TGCGCCAGCAGCTATGGACAGGGGGCCATGAACACTGAAGCTTTCTTT. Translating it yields CASSYGQGAMNTEAFF. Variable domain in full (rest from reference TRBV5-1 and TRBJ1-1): KAGVTQTPRYLIKTRGQQVTLSCSPISGHRSVSWYQQTPGQGLQFLFEYFSETQRNKGNFPGRFSGRQFSNSRSEMNVSTLELGDSALYLCASSYGQGAMNTEAFFGQGTRLTVV.